Presented here are 2 T cell receptor beta chains from one specimen sequenced in a study of blood T cell repertoires in COVID-19. Here immunoSEQ multiplex PCR was the method, and the copy in TCRdb shows in-frame clones only, minus some. The sample lists under 300,000 clones; roughly 80% were seen once. The specimen was peripheral blood. The origin of the receptors is an older woman with active or convalescent COVID-19.

V is TRBV12-5 and J is TRBJ2-3; D may be TRBD2 (6 bases). The CDR3 is 20 amino acids. Germline V gene lookup returns CDR1 LGHNT and CDR2 FRNRAP. The V end lost 4 bases, the J end lost 4 bases, and 30 bases lay between the germline ends. CDR3 DNA sequence: TGTGCTAGTGGTTCACCTACTTCGGAGGGGACCCTCGGAGGCTCAGATACGCAGTATTTT. It codes for CASGSPTSEGTLGGSDTQYF.

This rearrangement joins TRBV27 to TRBJ2-3; TRBD1 is a possible D gene (6 bases). With 5 bases removed from V and 2 bases from J, the gap between germline ends came to 14 bases. The length of the CDR3 is 15 residues. Germline values: CDR1 MNHEY, CDR2 SMNVEV (reference sequence). CDR3 DNA sequence: TGTGCCAGCAGTACGCGACAGGTTTTCACAGATACGCAGTATTTT. Its translation: CASSTRQVFTDTQYF.